Listed below are T cell receptor beta chains from one sample, sequenced in a study of T cell repertoires in cytomegalovirus infection. MiXCR, run by TCRdb on the reads, gives a single entry per CDR3 protein. The profile shows approximately 600,000 distinct CDR3 sequences, roughly 42% of them singletons. These TCRs' antigens remain unknown. Here the sequenced sample was cultured PBMCs, taken from culture after CMV antigen stimulation. The receptors were sampled from a human donor in good health (CMV status not recorded). Some clones in this sample may be carry-over from other donors' samples. Both conserved end residues are trimmed from each CDR3. The order of the fields is V gene, D gene, CDR3 protein. A D gene is named only where the DNA matches it firmly.

TRBV19	.	ASSAEVGGAFSGANVLT
TRBV7-2	.	ASSLGSGNYEQY
TRBV7-2	TRBD1	ASSRFTGEGTGELF
TRBV7-2	TRBD2	ASSFVGGTAWETQY
TRBV20-1	.	SARDTLGGMGGEQY
TRBV4-1	TRBD2	ASSQVPSGGGNEQF
TRBV20-1	.	SARDVAYEQY
TRBV2	.	ASSEGVVRNTEAF
TRBV7-2	TRBD2	ASSQRSGGYGDTQY
TRBV12-3/TRBV12-4	.	ASSLGGFVTEAF
TRBV18	TRBD2	ASSGLAGADTQY
TRBV7-8	TRBD1	ASSAAGDSFYEQY
TRBV4-2	TRBD2	ASSQNTAGGVGEQF
TRBV20-1	TRBD1	SATNWDSFSNQPQH
TRBV7-9	.	ASSPSLNVGELF
TRBV5-3	.	ASSLTPPGLSTDTQY
TRBV27	.	ASSPWTANTGELF
TRBV4-3	.	ASSQGQAGGNTIY
TRBV20-1	.	SATRDGIDEQY
TRBV7-2	.	ASSLIVDSPLH
TRBV7-6	TRBD1	ASSLGQGYTEAF
TRBV5-1	TRBD2	ASSLAGGSLNTGELF
TRBV7-2	.	ASSLEANPPDGRSSYEQY
TRBV12-3/TRBV12-4	.	ASSPNRDGYT
TRBV20-1	TRBD1	RKGGQGSEGYT
TRBV20-1	.	SAREEGANVLT
TRBV12-3/TRBV12-4	TRBD1	ASSAQGLLYNSPLH
TRBV4-2	.	ASSQERMAKNIQY